What follows are 17 T cell receptor beta chains derived from one specimen sequenced in a study of human T cells and chemical hapten exposure. A single record per CDR3 protein comes from TCRdb applying MiXCR to the RACE reads. The table includes more than 70,000 distinct CDR3 sequences, approximately 10% detected once. Time point specified: healthy volunteer bleed at 2 weeks. Sequencing started from total RNA isolated from unfractionated whole blood. The sequenced sample was whole blood. These receptors all come from a female donor in good health. Some clones in this sample may be carry-over from other donors' samples.

The chain joins TRBV29-1 to TRBJ1-1, with a weak D call TRBD1 (5 bases). Between the trimmed V and J ends, which lost 6 bases and 0 bases, there was a span of 11 bases. CDR1 is SQVTM, CDR2 ANQGSEA, per germline. The CDR3 runs to 13 residues. CDR3 sequence (DNA): TGCAGCGTCCAGGGCGGAATGAACACTGAAGCTTTCTTT. Protein sequence: CSVQGGMNTEAFF.

This clonotype came up a few times. The rearrangement links TRBV19 to TRBJ2-5; possible D gene TRBD2, 5 bases. CDR1 and CDR2 (germline): LNHDA, SQIVND (reference sequence). The CDR3 has 13 amino acids. V was cut by 3 bases and J by 5 bases, with 10 bases left in between. The CDR3 is CASSILGGETQYF. CDR3 in DNA: TGTGCCAGTAGTATTCTCGGCGGGGAGACCCAGTACTTC. The whole variable domain, filled in from reference TRBV19 and TRBJ2-5, reads DGGITQSPKYLFRKEGQNVTLSCEQNLNHDAMYWYRQDPGQGLRLIYYSQIVNDFQKGDIAEGYSVSREKKESFPLTVTSAQKNPTAFYLCASSILGGETQYFGPGTRLLVL.

This sequence joins TRBV2 and TRBJ2-1; D is unclear. The CDR3 totals 12 residues. CDR1 is SNHLY and CDR2 is FYNNEI in the germline V gene. With 5 bases removed from V and 10 bases from J, the gap between germline ends came to 12 bases. In DNA, the CDR3 is TGTGCCAGCAGTCGGAGTGTCGGAGAGCAGTTCTTC. Translating it yields CASSRSVGEQFF. Looking up the rest from reference TRBV2 and TRBJ2-1 gives the full variable domain: EPEVTQTPSHQVTQMGQEVILRCVPISNHLYFYWYRQILGQKVEFLVSFYNNEISEKSEIFDDQFSVERPDGSNFTLKIRSTKLEDSAMYFCASSRSVGEQFFGPGTRLTVL.

The chain links TRBV20-1 to TRBJ1-6, with D possibly TRBD1 on 6 matching bases. V was pared by 2 bases and J by 2 bases, with 10 bases between. The CDR3 runs 15 residues. Germline assignment: CDR1 DFQATT and CDR2 SNEGSKA (reference sequence). As DNA, the CDR3 is TGCAGTGCTAGACAGACAGGCCCCTATAATTCACCCCTCCACTTT. Protein: CSARQTGPYNSPLHF.

This clonotype was seen a few times. This chain connects TRBV2 to TRBJ2-3; D is unresolved. Trimming removed 4 bases at V and 0 bases at J, with 5 bases between. Looked up from germline, CDR1 is SNHLY and CDR2 is FYNNEI. The CDR3 runs 13 residues. CDR3 sequence (DNA): TGTGCCAGCAGTGGAATTAGCACAGATACGCAGTATTTT. As protein: CASSGISTDTQYF.

This clonotype occurred many times. CDR3 sequence reads: CASSGIRDSGNTIYF. The DNA for the CDR3 is TGTGCCAGCAGCGGGATCAGGGACTCTGGAAACACCATATATTTT. The V gene is TRBV9, the J gene TRBJ1-3; D possibly corresponds to TRBD1 (5 bases). This CDR3 region has 15 residues. Per germline, CDR1 SGDLS and CDR2 YYNGEE. The V gene lost 3 bases and the J gene lost 0 bases, with 10 bases spanning the gap. Supplemented by reference TRBV9 and TRBJ1-3, the full variable domain reads DSGVTQTPKHLITATGQRVTLRCSPRSGDLSVYWYQQSLDQGLQFLIQYYNGEERAKGNILERFSAQQFPDLHSELNLSSLELGDSALYFCASSGIRDSGNTIYFGEGSWLTVV.

This clonotype was counted between two and nine times. This chain uses TRBV20-1 with TRBJ2-7; D uncertain. The length of the CDR3 is 14 residues. Germline lookup yields CDR1 DFQATT and CDR2 SNEGSKA (reference sequence). V was clipped by 0 bases and J by 2 bases, with 11 bases between them. CDR3 sequence reads: CSARDLAVTYEQYF. CDR3 in DNA: TGCAGTGCTAGAGATCTGGCCGTTACCTACGAGCAGTACTTC.

This clonotype came up many times. The chain employs TRBV6-5 and TRBJ2-3, with no clear D. CDR1 and CDR2 from the germline V gene are MNHEY and SVGAGI. The CDR3 has 14 amino acids. Trimming cost V 10 bases and J 4 bases, with 18 bases left between them. The CDR3 reads CATNGLAGADTQYF. The CDR3 DNA follows: TGTGCCACCAACGGGCTTGCCGGAGCAGATACGCAGTATTTT.

The chain links TRBV10-3 to TRBJ2-1, with D perhaps TRBD2 (5 bases). V lost 0 bases, J lost 15 bases, and 12 bases lay in between. From germline, CDR1 is ENHRY and CDR2 SYGVKD. The CDR3 extends over 12 amino acids. CDR3 region: CAISESQAEVFF. CDR3 DNA sequence: TGTGCCATCAGTGAGTCGCAGGCGGAGGTGTTCTTC.

This clonotype was recorded many times. This sequence joins TRBV27 and TRBJ2-7; D not certain. With 5 bases removed from V and 2 bases from J, the gap between germline ends came to 13 bases. Germline V CDR1 and CDR2: MNHEY, SMNVEV (reference sequence). The length of the CDR3 is 14 residues. CDR3 in DNA: TGTGCCAGCAGTCCGGTAACGCCTCCCTACGAGCAGTACTTC. Translation: CASSPVTPPYEQYF.

CDR3 amino acids: CASTLGGSGGTLGYEQFF. In DNA, the CDR3 is TGTGCCAGCACCCTCGGTGGCAGCGGAGGAACCCTGGGGTATGAGCAGTTCTTC. This rearrangement joins TRBV6-2 or TRBV6-3 to TRBJ2-1; D is possibly TRBD2 (5 bases). Trimming shortened V by 7 bases and J by 8 bases, and 30 bases separated the two germline ends. CDR3 length equals 18 residues. Per the germline V gene, CDR1 is MNHEY and CDR2 is SVGEGT.

This chain connects TRBV20-1 to TRBJ1-6, with D unclear. CDR1 and CDR2 from the germline V gene are DFQATT and SNEGSKA (reference sequence). The CDR3 totals 14 residues. Trimming left V 1 base short and J 9 bases short, with 13 bases between. DNA of the CDR3: TGCAGTGCTAGAGGGGATGAGCTACCTTCACCCCTCCACTTT. It yields the protein CSARGDELPSPLHF.

V is TRBV7-9 and J is TRBJ2-7, with no clear D. In germline, CDR1 is SEHNR, CDR2 FQNEAQ (reference sequence). V gave up 4 bases and J gave up 2 bases, with 9 bases separating them. The CDR3 loop spans 13 amino acids. The chain's CDR3 is CASSSPATYEQYF. The CDR3 DNA reads TGTGCCAGCAGCTCTCCGGCTACCTACGAGCAGTACTTC. Full variable domain (outside the CDR3, taken from reference TRBV7-9 and TRBJ2-7): DTGVSQNPRHKITKRGQNVTFRCDPISEHNRLYWYRQTLGQGPEFLTYFQNEAQLEKSRLLSDRFSAERPKGSFSTLEIQRTEQGDSAMYLCASSSPATYEQYFGPGTRLTVT.

This clonotype came up a few times. The CDR3 reads CASSLGPVEKTQYF. DNA for the CDR3: TGTGCCAGCAGCTTGGGCCCGGTTGAAAAGACCCAGTACTTC. The chain employs TRBV7-2 and TRBJ2-5; unclear D gene. Germline-derived CDR1 and CDR2 are SGHTA and FQGNSA. The CDR3 runs 14 residues. Trimming removed 3 bases at V and 6 bases at J, with 14 bases between.

Worth noting for this clonotype: This may be a read error, as it is one base from a much larger clone. This chain joins TRBV20-1 and TRBJ2-7, with D perhaps TRBD2 (5 bases). The length of the CDR3 is 13 residues. The germline CDR1 and CDR2 sequences are DFQATT and SNEGSKA (reference sequence). The CDR3 here is CNVRRPSLYEQYF. Here the CDR3 DNA reads TGCAATGTTCGGAGGCCCTCACTCTACGAGCAGTACTTC.

There are a few counts of this clonotype. The rearrangement joins TRBV7-2 to TRBJ2-5; 7 bases map to TRBD2. Looked up from germline, CDR1 is SGHTA and CDR2 is FQGNSA. The CDR3 runs 15 residues. The trim removed 0 bases at V and 4 bases at J, leaving 5 bases unmatched. This chain's CDR3 is CASSLAGGPLETQYF. DNA of the CDR3: TGTGCCAGCAGCTTAGCGGGAGGGCCCTTAGAGACCCAGTACTTC.

This clonotype has ten or more counts. This chain uses TRBV10-2 with TRBJ2-1, with 12 positions matching TRBD2. J was trimmed by 10 bases and V by 8 bases; bases with no gene match: 9. The germline V gene encodes CDR1 WSHSY and CDR2 SAAADI. The CDR3 is 14 amino acids. The DNA of the CDR3 is TGCGCCAGCTATACTAGCGGGAGGCCGAGAGAGCAGTTCTTC. Translating gives CASYTSGRPREQFF.